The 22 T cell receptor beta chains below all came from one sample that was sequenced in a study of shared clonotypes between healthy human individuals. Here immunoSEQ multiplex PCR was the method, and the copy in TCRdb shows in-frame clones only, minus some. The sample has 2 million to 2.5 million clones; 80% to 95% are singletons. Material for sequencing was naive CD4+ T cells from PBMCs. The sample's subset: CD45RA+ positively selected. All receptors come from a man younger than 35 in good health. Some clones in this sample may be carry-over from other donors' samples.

CDR3 DNA: TGTGCCAGAAGCTTGGAGGCTAGCGGGGTGACTTGGGGGACCCAGTACTTC. As protein: CARSLEASGVTWGTQYF. V usage is TRBV5-3 and J usage is TRBJ2-5; 9 positions match TRBD2. TRBV5-3 is labeled an ORF, and its function is uncertain. This CDR3 is built from 17 residues. The V and J ends lost 0 bases and 7 bases, in that order; junction bases with no gene match: 13.

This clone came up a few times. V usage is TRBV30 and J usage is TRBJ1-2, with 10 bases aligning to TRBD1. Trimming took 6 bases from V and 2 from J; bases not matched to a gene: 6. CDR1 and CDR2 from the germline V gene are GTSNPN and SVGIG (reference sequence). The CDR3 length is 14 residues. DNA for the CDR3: TGTGCCTGTATCCGGGACAGGGGCAACTATGGCTACACCTTC. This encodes CACIRDRGNYGYTF.

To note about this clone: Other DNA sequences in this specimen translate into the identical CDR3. DNA of the CDR3: TGCGCCAGCAGCTTGGAGTCTAGCGGGAGCTACGAGCAGTACTTC. Translation gives CASSLESSGSYEQYF. The V and J genes are TRBV5-1 and TRBJ2-7; 10 bases are a match to TRBD2. This CDR3 region has 15 residues. J was trimmed by 3 bases and V by 0 bases; bases with no gene match: 3. Germline-derived CDR1 and CDR2 are SGHRS and YFSETQ.

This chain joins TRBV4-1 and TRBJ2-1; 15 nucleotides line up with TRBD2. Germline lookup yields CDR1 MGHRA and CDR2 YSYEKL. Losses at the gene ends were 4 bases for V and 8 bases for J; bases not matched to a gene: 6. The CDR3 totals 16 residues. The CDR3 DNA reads TGCGCCAGCAGCCGGTGGACTAGCGGGAGGGCCGATGAGCAGTTCTTC. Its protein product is CASSRWTSGRADEQFF.

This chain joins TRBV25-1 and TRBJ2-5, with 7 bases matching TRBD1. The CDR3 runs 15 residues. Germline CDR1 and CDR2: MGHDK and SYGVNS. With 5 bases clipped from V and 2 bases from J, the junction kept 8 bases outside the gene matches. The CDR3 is CASSFSRDRQETQYF. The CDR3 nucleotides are TGTGCCAGCAGTTTTTCCAGGGACAGACAAGAGACCCAGTACTTC. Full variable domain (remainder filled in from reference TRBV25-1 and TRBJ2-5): EADIYQTPRYLVIGTGKKITLECSQTMGHDKMYWYQQDPGMELHLIHYSYGVNSTEKGDLSSESTVSRIRTEHFPLTLESARPSHTSQYLCASSFSRDRQETQYFGPGTRLLVL.

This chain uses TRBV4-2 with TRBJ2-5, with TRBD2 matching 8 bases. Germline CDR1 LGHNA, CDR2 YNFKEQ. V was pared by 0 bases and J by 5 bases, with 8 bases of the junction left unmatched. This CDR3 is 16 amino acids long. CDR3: CASSQEEGLVGETQYF. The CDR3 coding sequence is TGTGCCAGCAGCCAAGAGGAGGGACTAGTCGGTGAGACCCAGTACTTC.

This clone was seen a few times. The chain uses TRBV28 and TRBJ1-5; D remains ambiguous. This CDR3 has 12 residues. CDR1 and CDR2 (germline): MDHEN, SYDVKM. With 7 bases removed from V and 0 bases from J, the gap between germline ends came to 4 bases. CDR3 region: CASTISNQPQHF. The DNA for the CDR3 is TGTGCCAGCACTATTAGCAATCAGCCCCAGCATTTT.

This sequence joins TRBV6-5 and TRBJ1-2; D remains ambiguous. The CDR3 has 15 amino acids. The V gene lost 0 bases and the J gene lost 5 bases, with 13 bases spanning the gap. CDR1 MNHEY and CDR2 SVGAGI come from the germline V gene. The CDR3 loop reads CASSYSGRVAYGYTF. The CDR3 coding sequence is TGTGCCAGCAGTTACTCCGGCCGGGTGGCTTATGGCTACACCTTC.

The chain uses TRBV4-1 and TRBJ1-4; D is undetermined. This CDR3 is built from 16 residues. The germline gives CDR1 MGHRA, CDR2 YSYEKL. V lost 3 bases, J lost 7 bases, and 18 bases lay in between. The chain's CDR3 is CASSHLEKVPREKLFF. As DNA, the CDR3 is TGCGCCAGCAGCCATCTAGAGAAGGTCCCGCGTGAAAAACTGTTTTTT.

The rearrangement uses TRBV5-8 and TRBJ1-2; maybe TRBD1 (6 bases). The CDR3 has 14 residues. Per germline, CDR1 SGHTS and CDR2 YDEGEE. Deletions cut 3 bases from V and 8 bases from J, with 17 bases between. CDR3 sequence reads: CASSYRVRDGGYTF. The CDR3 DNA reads TGTGCCAGCAGCTACAGGGTAAGGGATGGCGGCTACACCTTC.

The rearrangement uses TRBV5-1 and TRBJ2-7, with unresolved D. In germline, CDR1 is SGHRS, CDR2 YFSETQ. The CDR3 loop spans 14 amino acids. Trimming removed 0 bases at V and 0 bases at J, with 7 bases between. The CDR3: CASSLGADSYEQYF. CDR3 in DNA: TGCGCCAGCAGCTTGGGGGCAGACTCCTACGAGCAGTACTTC.

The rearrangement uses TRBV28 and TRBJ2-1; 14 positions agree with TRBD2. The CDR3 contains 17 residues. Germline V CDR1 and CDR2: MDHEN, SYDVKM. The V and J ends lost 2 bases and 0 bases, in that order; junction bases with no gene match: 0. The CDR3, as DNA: TGTGCCAGCAGTTTAGGACTAGCGGGAGGCTCCTACAATGAGCAGTTCTTC. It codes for CASSLGLAGGSYNEQFF.

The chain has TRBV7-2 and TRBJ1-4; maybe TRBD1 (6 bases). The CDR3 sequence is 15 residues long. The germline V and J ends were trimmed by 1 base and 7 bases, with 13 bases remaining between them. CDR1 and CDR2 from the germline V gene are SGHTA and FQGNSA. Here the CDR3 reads CASSLVRGAGEKLFF. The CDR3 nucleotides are TGTGCCAGCAGCTTAGTCCGGGGGGCCGGTGAAAAACTGTTTTTT.

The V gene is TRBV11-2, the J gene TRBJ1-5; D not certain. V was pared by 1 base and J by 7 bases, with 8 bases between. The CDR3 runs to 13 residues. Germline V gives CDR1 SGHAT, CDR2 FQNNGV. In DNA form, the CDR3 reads TGTGCCAGCAGCTTAGCGCCCGGGCAGCCCCAGCATTTT. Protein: CASSLAPGQPQHF.

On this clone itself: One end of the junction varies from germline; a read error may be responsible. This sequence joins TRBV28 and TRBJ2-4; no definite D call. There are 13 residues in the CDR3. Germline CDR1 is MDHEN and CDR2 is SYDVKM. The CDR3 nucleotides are TGTGCCAGCAGTTTACCCTCCGGGCGGCTCGTGGACTTC. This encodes CASSLPSGRLVDF.

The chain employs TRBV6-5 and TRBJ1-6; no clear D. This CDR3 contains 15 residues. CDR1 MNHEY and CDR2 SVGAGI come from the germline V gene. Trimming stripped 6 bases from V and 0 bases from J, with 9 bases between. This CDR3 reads CASRVSVSYNSPLHF. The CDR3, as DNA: TGTGCCAGCAGGGTCAGTGTCTCCTATAATTCACCCCTCCACTTT.

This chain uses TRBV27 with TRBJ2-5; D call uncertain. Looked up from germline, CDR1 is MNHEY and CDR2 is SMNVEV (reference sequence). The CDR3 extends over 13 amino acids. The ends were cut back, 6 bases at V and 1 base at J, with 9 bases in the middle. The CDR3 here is CASRASLQETQYF. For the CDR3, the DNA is TGTGCCAGCAGGGCCTCCCTCCAAGAGACCCAGTACTTC.

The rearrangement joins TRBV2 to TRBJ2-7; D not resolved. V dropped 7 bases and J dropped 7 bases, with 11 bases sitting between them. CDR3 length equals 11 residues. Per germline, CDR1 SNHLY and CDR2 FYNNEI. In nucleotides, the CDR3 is TGTGCCAGCAAGGACGGTCTTGAGCAGTACTTC. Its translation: CASKDGLEQYF.

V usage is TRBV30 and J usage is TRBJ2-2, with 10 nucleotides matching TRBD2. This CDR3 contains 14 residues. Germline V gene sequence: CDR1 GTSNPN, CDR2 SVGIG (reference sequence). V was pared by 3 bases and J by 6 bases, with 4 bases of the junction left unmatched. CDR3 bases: TGTGCCTGGAGAAGCGGGAGGGCCCCCGGGGAGCTGTTTTTT. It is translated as CAWRSGRAPGELFF. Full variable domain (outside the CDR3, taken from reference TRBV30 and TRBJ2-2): SQTIHQWPATLVQPVGSPLSLECTVEGTSNPNLYWYRQAAGRGLQLLFYSVGIGQISSEVPQNLSASRPQDRQFILSSKKLLLSDSGFYLCAWRSGRAPGELFFGEGSRLTVL.

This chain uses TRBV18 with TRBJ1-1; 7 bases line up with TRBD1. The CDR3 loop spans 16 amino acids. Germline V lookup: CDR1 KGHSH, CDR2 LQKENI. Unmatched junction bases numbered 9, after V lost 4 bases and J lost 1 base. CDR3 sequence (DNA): TGTGCCAGCTCACAATGGACAGGCGGAGGGAACACTGAAGCTTTCTTT. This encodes CASSQWTGGGNTEAFF.

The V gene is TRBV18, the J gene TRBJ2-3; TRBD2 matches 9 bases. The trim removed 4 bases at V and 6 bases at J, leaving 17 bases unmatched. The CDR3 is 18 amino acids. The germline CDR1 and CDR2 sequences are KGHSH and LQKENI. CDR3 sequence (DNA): TGTGCCAGCTCACAGCCCCCTGGGCGCGGGAGGGCCGCGGATACGCAGTATTTT. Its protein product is CASSQPPGRGRAADTQYF.

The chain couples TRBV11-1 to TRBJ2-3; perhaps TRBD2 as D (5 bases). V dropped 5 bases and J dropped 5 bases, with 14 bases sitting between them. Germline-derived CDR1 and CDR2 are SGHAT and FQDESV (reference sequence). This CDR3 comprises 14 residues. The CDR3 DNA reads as TGTGCCAGCAGCACCCGCGCGGGTGGAGATACGCAGTATTTT. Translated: CASSTRAGGDTQYF.